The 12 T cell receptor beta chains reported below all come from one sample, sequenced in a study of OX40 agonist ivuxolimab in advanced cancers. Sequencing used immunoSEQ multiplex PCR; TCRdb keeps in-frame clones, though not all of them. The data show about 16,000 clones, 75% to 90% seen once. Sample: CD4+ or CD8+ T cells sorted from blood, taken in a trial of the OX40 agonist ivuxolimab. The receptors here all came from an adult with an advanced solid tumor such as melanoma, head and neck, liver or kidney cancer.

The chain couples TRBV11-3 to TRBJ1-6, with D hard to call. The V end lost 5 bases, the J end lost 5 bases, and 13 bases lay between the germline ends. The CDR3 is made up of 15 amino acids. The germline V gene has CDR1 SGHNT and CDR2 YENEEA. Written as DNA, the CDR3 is TGTGCCAGCAGCGATGACGGACTAAATAATTCACCCCTCCACTTT. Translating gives CASSDDGLNNSPLHF.

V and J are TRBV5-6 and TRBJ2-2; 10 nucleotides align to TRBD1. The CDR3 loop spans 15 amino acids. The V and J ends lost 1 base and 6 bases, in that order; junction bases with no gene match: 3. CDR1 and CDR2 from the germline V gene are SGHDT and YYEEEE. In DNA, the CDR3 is TGTGCCAGCAGCTTGCCCGGGACAGGGGCCGGGGAGCTGTTTTTT. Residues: CASSLPGTGAGELFF.

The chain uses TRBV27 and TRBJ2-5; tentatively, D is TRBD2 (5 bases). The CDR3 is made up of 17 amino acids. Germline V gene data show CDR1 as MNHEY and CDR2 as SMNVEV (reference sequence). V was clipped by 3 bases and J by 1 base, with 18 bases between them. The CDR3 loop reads CASSFVSGGSLQETQYF. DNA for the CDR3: TGTGCCAGCAGTTTCGTATCCGGAGGTAGCCTCCAAGAGACCCAGTACTTC.

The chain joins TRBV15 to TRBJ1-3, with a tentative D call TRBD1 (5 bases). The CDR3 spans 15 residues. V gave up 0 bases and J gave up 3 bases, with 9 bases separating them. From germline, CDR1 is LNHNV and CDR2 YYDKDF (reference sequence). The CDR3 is CATSRDTGDGNTIYF. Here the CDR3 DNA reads TGTGCCACCAGCAGAGACACGGGGGATGGAAACACCATATATTTT.

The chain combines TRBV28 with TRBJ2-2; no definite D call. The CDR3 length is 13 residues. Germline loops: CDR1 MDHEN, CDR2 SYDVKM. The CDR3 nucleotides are TGTGCTTATGAACAACCGAACACCGGGGAGCTGTTTTTT. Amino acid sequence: CAYEQPNTGELFF.

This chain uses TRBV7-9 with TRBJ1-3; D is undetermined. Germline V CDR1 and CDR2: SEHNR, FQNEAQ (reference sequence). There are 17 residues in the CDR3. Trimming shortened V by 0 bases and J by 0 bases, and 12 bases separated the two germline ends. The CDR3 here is CASSLAPGRISGNTIYF. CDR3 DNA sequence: TGTGCCAGCAGCTTAGCACCGGGTAGGATCTCTGGAAACACCATATATTTT.

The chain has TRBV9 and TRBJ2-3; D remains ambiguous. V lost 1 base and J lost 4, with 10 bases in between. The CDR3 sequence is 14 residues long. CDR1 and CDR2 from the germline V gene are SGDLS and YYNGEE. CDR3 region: CASSVMEGPDTQYF. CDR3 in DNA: TGTGCCAGCAGCGTAATGGAAGGTCCAGATACGCAGTATTTT. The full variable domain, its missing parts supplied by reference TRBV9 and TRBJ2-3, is DSGVTQTPKHLITATGQRVTLRCSPRSGDLSVYWYQQSLDQGLQFLIQYYNGEERAKGNILERFSAQQFPDLHSELNLSSLELGDSALYFCASSVMEGPDTQYFGPGTRLTVL.

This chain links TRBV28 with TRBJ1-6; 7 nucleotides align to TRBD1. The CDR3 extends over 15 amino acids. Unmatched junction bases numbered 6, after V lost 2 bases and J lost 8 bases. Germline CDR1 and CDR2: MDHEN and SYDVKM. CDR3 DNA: TGTGCCAGCAGTTTACTTGGGACAGCTCATTCACCCCTCCACTTT. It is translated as CASSLLGTAHSPLHF.

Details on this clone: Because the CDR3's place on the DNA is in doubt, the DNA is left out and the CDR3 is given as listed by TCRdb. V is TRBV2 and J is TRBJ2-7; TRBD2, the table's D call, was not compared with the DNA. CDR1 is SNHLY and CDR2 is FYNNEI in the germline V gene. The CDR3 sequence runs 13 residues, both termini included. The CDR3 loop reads CASSTSGTYEQYF.

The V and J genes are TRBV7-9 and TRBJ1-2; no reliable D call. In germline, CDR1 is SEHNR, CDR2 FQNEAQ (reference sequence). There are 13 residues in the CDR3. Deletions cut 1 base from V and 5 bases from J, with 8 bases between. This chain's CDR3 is CASSLVRKYGYTF. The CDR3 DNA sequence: TGTGCCAGCAGCTTAGTTAGGAAGTATGGCTACACCTTC.

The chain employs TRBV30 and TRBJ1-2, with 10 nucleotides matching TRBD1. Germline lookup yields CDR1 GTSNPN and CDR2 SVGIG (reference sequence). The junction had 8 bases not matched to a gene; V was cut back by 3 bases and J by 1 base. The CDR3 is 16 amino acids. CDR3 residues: CAWRSRGQGINYGYTF. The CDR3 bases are TGTGCCTGGAGGAGCCGGGGACAGGGGATTAACTATGGCTACACCTTC.

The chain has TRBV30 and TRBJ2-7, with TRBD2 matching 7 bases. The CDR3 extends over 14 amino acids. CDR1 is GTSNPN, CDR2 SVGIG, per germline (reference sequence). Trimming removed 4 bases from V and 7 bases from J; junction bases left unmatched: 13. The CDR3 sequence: CAWNPQRGLEEQYF. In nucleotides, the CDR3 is TGTGCCTGGAACCCCCAGCGGGGATTGGAGGAGCAGTACTTC.